This T cell receptor beta chain was observed in a study of blood T cell repertoires in COVID-19. The germline gives CDR1 SGHTA, CDR2 FQGNSA. The CDR3 length is 14 residues. Trimming took 3 bases from V and 3 from J, leaving 12 bases between them. Details on this clone: Other DNA sequences from this sample encode an identical CDR3 as well.

Profiling relied on immunoSEQ multiplex PCR, and the TCRdb table lists in-frame clones only, not all of them. The sample contains under 500,000 clones, 70% to 90% of which appear only once. V gene TRBV7-2 combines with J gene TRBJ2-7; TRBD2 might be the D (7 bases). This sequence originates from a woman between 18 and 29 years old with acute COVID-19. Sequenced input: PBMCs or T cells enriched from blood (not recorded which). This CDR3 reads CASSFSGGSYEQYF. The CDR3 bases are TGTGCCAGCAGCTTCTCGGGGGGCAGCTACGAGCAGTACTTC.